Following are 14 T cell receptor beta chains from one sample sequenced in a study of cytomegalovirus exposure and HLA in healthy donors. In the PCR, 60 Vbeta and 13 Jbeta primers were used. Clones were read by immunoSEQ multiplex PCR, and TCRdb kept only the in-frame ones, dropping some. The data contain roughly 140,000 clones, around 78% of them seen just once; the ten biggest clones take up over 2.5%. What was sequenced was PBMCs. The origin of the receptors is a man aged 35 to 55 in good health and CMV-seropositive.

This chain uses TRBV7-8 with TRBJ2-4; the D gene is possibly TRBD1 (5 bases). The germline V and J ends were trimmed by 3 bases and 0 bases, with 12 bases remaining between them. The CDR3 covers 16 residues. Looked up from germline, CDR1 is SGHVS and CDR2 is FQNEAQ. CDR3 coding DNA: TGTGCCAGCAGCTTTGATGTAGACAGAGCCAAAAACATTCAGTACTTC. Encoded protein: CASSFDVDRAKNIQYF. The full variable domain, its missing parts supplied by reference TRBV7-8 and TRBJ2-4, is GAGVSQSPRYKVAKRGQDVALRCDPISGHVSLFWYQQALGQGPEFLTYFQNEAQLDKSGLPSDRFFAERPEGSVSTLKIQRTQQEDSAVYLCASSFDVDRAKNIQYFGAGTRLSVL.

This chain joins TRBV4-1 and TRBJ2-3; TRBD2 aligns across 7 bases. CDR1 is MGHRA, CDR2 YSYEKL, per germline. This CDR3 contains 15 residues. V was pared by 0 bases and J by 7 bases, with 7 bases of the junction left unmatched. The CDR3 sequence: CASSQEAAGSNTQYF. The CDR3 DNA follows: TGCGCCAGCAGCCAAGAAGCAGCGGGAAGCAATACGCAGTATTTT.

V usage is TRBV29-1 and J usage is TRBJ2-7, with 7 bases matching TRBD1. There are 13 residues in the CDR3. Germline V gene lookup returns CDR1 SQVTM and CDR2 ANQGSEA. V was clipped by 6 bases and J by 2 bases; unmatched bases: 7. As DNA, the CDR3 is TGCAGCGTCCGACAGGGCCTTACCTACGAGCAGTACTTC. Protein sequence: CSVRQGLTYEQYF.

This chain links TRBV19 with TRBJ2-2; 8 nucleotides line up with TRBD1. CDR1 is LNHDA, CDR2 SQIVND, per germline (reference sequence). This CDR3 has 15 amino acids. V lost 5 bases, J lost 4 bases, and 6 bases stayed unmatched. Written as DNA, the CDR3 is TGTGCCAGTAGTGTCGAGGACAGGGTCACCGGGGAGCTGTTTTTT. It encodes CASSVEDRVTGELFF.

The rearrangement links TRBV4-3 to TRBJ2-1, with D possibly being TRBD2 (5 bases). V gave up 1 base and J gave up 9 bases, with 10 bases separating them. CDR1 is LGHNA and CDR2 is YSLEER in the germline V gene. The CDR3 has 13 residues. The CDR3 bases are TGCGCCAGCAGCCAAGTATCCGGGATTGAGCAGTTCTTC. Its protein product is CASSQVSGIEQFF.

V gene TRBV2 combines with J gene TRBJ1-5; D is perhaps TRBD1 (5 bases). Germline CDR1 SNHLY, CDR2 FYNNEI. Trimming took 7 bases from V and 5 from J, leaving 12 bases between them. This CDR3 has 13 amino acids. CDR3 sequence (DNA): TGTGCCAGCATAAGGGGACTGGATCAGCCCCAGCATTTT. It yields the protein CASIRGLDQPQHF.

The rearrangement links TRBV6-1 to TRBJ2-1; TRBD2 matches 11 bases. V lost 5 bases to trimming and J lost 8 bases; unmatched junction nucleotides: 5. Germline loops: CDR1 MNHNS, CDR2 SASEGT. The CDR3 consists of 14 residues. The CDR3 DNA reads as TGTGCCAGCAGTACTAGCGGGAGATTACATGAGCAGTTCTTC. Translated, it gives CASSTSGRLHEQFF.

This rearrangement joins TRBV6-4 to TRBJ2-1, with a tentative D call TRBD2 (6 bases). This CDR3 comprises 15 residues. CDR1 and CDR2 from the germline V gene are MRHNA and SNTAGT. With 8 bases removed from V and 4 bases from J, the gap between germline ends came to 18 bases. The CDR3 protein is CASPRNSGDYNEQFF. DNA for the CDR3: TGTGCCAGCCCTCGAAATAGCGGAGATTACAATGAGCAGTTCTTC.

This chain connects TRBV6-5 to TRBJ2-7; 9 bases map to TRBD1. CDR1 MNHEY and CDR2 SVGAGI come from the germline V gene. Trimming at V came to 4 bases and at J to 6 bases, leaving 10 bases not matched to a gene. CDR3 length equals 15 residues. The CDR3 DNA follows: TGTGCCAGCAGTTCGAGGACAGGGGAATTGGTCGAGCAGTACTTC. It specifies CASSSRTGELVEQYF.

This clone was counted only a few times. This chain connects TRBV9 to TRBJ2-7, with 9 positions matching TRBD2. Germline lookup yields CDR1 SGDLS and CDR2 YYNGEE. Losses at the gene ends were 0 bases for V and 7 bases for J; bases not matched to a gene: 8. The CDR3 length is 15 residues. CDR3 nucleotides: TGTGCCAGCAGCGTAGGTCTAGCGGGACTGTTTGAGCAGTACTTC. This codes for CASSVGLAGLFEQYF. Variable domain in full (rest from reference TRBV9 and TRBJ2-7): DSGVTQTPKHLITATGQRVTLRCSPRSGDLSVYWYQQSLDQGLQFLIQYYNGEERAKGNILERFSAQQFPDLHSELNLSSLELGDSALYFCASSVGLAGLFEQYFGPGTRLTVT.

This clone was seen more than once but under ten times. The chain carries TRBV11-2 and TRBJ2-7, with 8 positions matching TRBD2. This CDR3 is built from 15 residues. Germline-derived CDR1 and CDR2 are SGHAT and FQNNGV. Losses at the gene ends were 0 bases for V and 3 bases for J; bases not matched to a gene: 4. The CDR3 sequence: CASSLETGTSYEQYF. In DNA form, the CDR3 reads TGTGCCAGCAGCTTAGAAACCGGGACTAGCTACGAGCAGTACTTC.

This chain connects TRBV2 to TRBJ2-7, with no clear D. Per germline, CDR1 SNHLY and CDR2 FYNNEI. Trimming cost V 3 bases and J 3 bases, with 12 bases left between them. The CDR3 is 14 amino acids. Here the CDR3 reads CASSEGRILYEQYF. DNA of the CDR3: TGTGCCAGCAGTGAGGGCCGTATACTCTACGAGCAGTACTTC. Complete variable domain (other parts from reference TRBV2 and TRBJ2-7): EPEVTQTPSHQVTQMGQEVILRCVPISNHLYFYWYRQILGQKVEFLVSFYNNEISEKSEIFDDQFSVERPDGSNFTLKIRSTKLEDSAMYFCASSEGRILYEQYFGPGTRLTVT.

The chain carries TRBV6-1 and TRBJ1-5, with TRBD1 matching 8 bases. CDR3 size: 13 residues. Trimming took 5 bases from V and 9 from J; bases not matched to a gene: 6. Germline CDR1 MNHNS, CDR2 SASEGT. DNA for the CDR3: TGTGCCAGCAGTACAGGGGGTTATCGGCCCCAGCATTTT. Translating it yields CASSTGGYRPQHF.

This clone was recorded a few times. The V gene is TRBV7-9, the J gene TRBJ1-1; no clear D. Germline CDR1 and CDR2: SEHNR and FQNEAQ (reference sequence). The CDR3 sequence is 13 residues long. Trimming took 2 bases from V and 4 from J, leaving 8 bases between them. The CDR3 spells CASSLKAGTEAFF. The CDR3, as DNA: TGTGCCAGCAGCTTAAAGGCAGGCACTGAAGCTTTCTTT.